The rows below give T cell receptor beta chains drawn from one sample of a study of beta chain features in type 1 diabetes. Sequenced by immunoSEQ multiplex PCR; TCRdb stores in-frame clones only, minus some. The sample yields 400,000 to 550,000 clones, around 10% seen once. Specimen: naive CD4+ T cells from blood. The receptors shown here come from a woman aged 18-30 years in good health. CDR3s include the opening cysteine and the closing phenylalanine or tryptophan. The D gene is left open where the match is weak. A clone size is listed for some rows: how often the clone was seen (once, few, many), or a class if it is expanded.

cdr3_nt: TGTGCCAGCGGTTCTAGCGGGGGCTCCAAAAACATTCAGTACTTC
cdr3_aa: CASGSSGGSKNIQYF
clone_size: few
v_call: TRBV2
d_call: TRBD2
j_call: TRBJ2-4

cdr3_nt: TGTGCCAGCAGCTTAGGTTCCGGGGTAGGGGAGACCCAGTACTTC
cdr3_aa: CASSLGSGVGETQYF
clone_size: few
v_call: TRBV11-1
d_call: -
j_call: TRBJ2-5

cdr3_nt: TGCAGCGTTGGGTGGGGGACGGGGAATCAGCCCCAGCATTTT
cdr3_aa: CSVGWGTGNQPQHF
clone_size: -
v_call: TRBV29-1
d_call: -
j_call: TRBJ1-5

cdr3_nt: TGCGCCAGCAGCAAACAGGGCCTAAATCAGCCCCAGCATTTT
cdr3_aa: CASSKQGLNQPQHF
clone_size: -
v_call: TRBV5-1
d_call: -
j_call: TRBJ1-5

cdr3_nt: TGCGCCAGCAGCCGAGAACGTTCGGATACGCAGTATTTT
cdr3_aa: CASSRERSDTQYF
clone_size: -
v_call: TRBV5-1
d_call: -
j_call: TRBJ2-3

cdr3_nt: TGTGCCAGCAGCTTAGGACTCACAGATACGCAGTATTTT
cdr3_aa: CASSLGLTDTQYF
clone_size: few
v_call: TRBV7-8
d_call: -
j_call: TRBJ2-3

cdr3_nt: TGCGCCAGCAGCTTCAGGACGGCGAACACTGAAGCTTTCTTT
cdr3_aa: CASSFRTANTEAFF
clone_size: once
v_call: TRBV5-1
d_call: -
j_call: TRBJ1-1

cdr3_nt: TGCAGCGTTGTTACGTCGTCTGGGGCCAACGTCCTGACTTTC
cdr3_aa: CSVVTSSGANVLTF
clone_size: many
v_call: TRBV29-1
d_call: -
j_call: TRBJ2-6

cdr3_nt: TGTGCCAGCAGCGTAGTCGGAAACACCATATATTTT
cdr3_aa: CASSVVGNTIYF
clone_size: -
v_call: TRBV9
d_call: -
j_call: TRBJ1-3

cdr3_nt: TGCGCCAGCAGTCAATCTTCAGGAGCTCTAGCCAAAAACATTCAGTACTTC
cdr3_aa: CASSQSSGALAKNIQYF
clone_size: many
v_call: TRBV23-1
d_call: -
j_call: TRBJ2-4